The 20 T cell receptor beta chains listed next were all sequenced from one sample in a study of T cells after posttransplantation cyclophosphamide. Cyclophosphamide on days +3 and +4 followed busulfan-fludarabine conditioning and a marrow graft. Here immunoSEQ multiplex PCR was the method, and the copy in TCRdb shows in-frame clones only, minus some. The sample holds 17,000 or so clones, 77% seen once. The source material was CD8+ T cells sorted from PBMCs, sampled around 2,000 days after a stem cell transplant with posttransplant cyclophosphamide. The source is a female patient aged 35-55 years who received an allogeneic stem cell transplant from a related donor, was CMV-positive, and had no GVHD. The T cells may come from the graft donor.

This chain joins TRBV7-2 and TRBJ2-2, with D perhaps matching TRBD1 (5 bases). Germline-derived CDR1 and CDR2 are SGHTA and FQGNSA. The CDR3 totals 15 residues. The ends were cut back, 1 base at V and 7 bases at J, with 13 bases in the middle. The CDR3 coding sequence is TGTGCCAGCAGCTTAGTGGCAGGGTGGGACGGGGAGCTGTTTTTT. Protein product: CASSLVAGWDGELFF.

This clone was counted a single time. The V and J genes are TRBV27 and TRBJ1-2; no definite D call. This CDR3 is 14 amino acids long. Germline CDR1 and CDR2: MNHEY and SMNVEV (reference sequence). V was trimmed by 4 bases and J by 6 bases, leaving 15 bases between them. The CDR3: CASSSEVTSDGYTF. The CDR3 coding sequence is TGTGCCAGCAGTTCCGAGGTGACCTCGGATGGCTACACCTTC.

This clone occurred a few times. V gene TRBV7-2 combines with J gene TRBJ1-4; 7 bases match TRBD1. J was trimmed by 5 bases and V by 0 bases; bases with no gene match: 3. The CDR3 has 15 residues. CDR1 and CDR2 from the germline V gene are SGHTA and FQGNSA. This CDR3 reads CASSLAVTGNEKLFF. For the CDR3, the DNA is TGTGCCAGCAGCTTAGCAGTGACAGGGAATGAAAAACTGTTTTTT. The variable domain in full, with the rest retrieved from reference TRBV7-2 and TRBJ1-4, is GAGVSQSPSNKVTEKGKDVELRCDPISGHTALYWYRQSLGQGLEFLIYFQGNSAPDKSGLPSDRFSAERTGGSVSTLTIQRTQQEDSAVYLCASSLAVTGNEKLFFGSGTQLSVL.

The V gene is TRBV10-3, the J gene TRBJ2-2; 7 bases map to TRBD1. The CDR3 contains 17 residues. The germline V gene encodes CDR1 ENHRY and CDR2 SYGVKD. V gave up 2 bases and J gave up 2 bases; unmatched junction bases: 8. CDR3 amino acids: CAISEPYRGVNTGELFF. The CDR3 DNA reads as TGTGCCATCAGTGAGCCTTACAGGGGCGTAAACACCGGGGAGCTGTTTTTT.

The genes are TRBV5-6 and TRBJ2-7, with D possibly being TRBD1 (5 bases). The V end lost 7 bases, the J end lost 1 base, and 9 bases lay between the germline ends. CDR3 length equals 12 residues. Germline V CDR1 and CDR2: SGHDT, YYEEEE. The CDR3 DNA reads TGTGCCAGCGGGGCTGGATCCTACGAGCAGTACTTC. It yields the protein CASGAGSYEQYF.

There are a few counts of this clone. The chain combines TRBV7-9 with TRBJ1-6; 7 bases align to TRBD1. CDR3 length equals 14 residues. Trimming removed 3 bases from V and 5 bases from J; junction bases left unmatched: 1. From germline, CDR1 is SEHNR and CDR2 FQNEAQ (reference sequence). CDR3 loop: CASSLGQNNSPLHF. CDR3 coding DNA: TGTGCCAGCAGCTTGGGACAGAATAATTCACCCCTCCACTTT.

This clone was detected only a few times. V usage is TRBV9 and J usage is TRBJ1-6; TRBD1 might be the D (6 bases). The ends were cut back, 7 bases at V and 5 bases at J, with 13 bases in the middle. Germline-derived CDR1 and CDR2 are SGDLS and YYNGEE. This CDR3 contains 14 residues. CDR3 nucleotide sequence: TGTGCCAGCGGTACAGGGATACATAATTCACCCCTCCACTTT. Translated: CASGTGIHNSPLHF.

CDR3 nucleotide sequence: TGTGCCAGCAGCTTCGGACCAAGGGGAGAGCAGTACTTC. Translating gives CASSFGPRGEQYF. The chain carries TRBV13 and TRBJ2-7; D possibly corresponds to TRBD1 (5 bases). Per germline, CDR1 PRHDT and CDR2 FYEKMQ (reference sequence). V lost 3 bases and J 7 bases, leaving 13 bases between the germline ends. This CDR3 has 13 amino acids.

This chain connects TRBV28 to TRBJ1-2; the D is unclear. Trimming took 2 bases from V and 0 from J, leaving 13 bases between them. The CDR3 is 16 residues long. From germline, CDR1 is MDHEN and CDR2 SYDVKM. This CDR3 is CASSLVQLPSNYGYTF. Written as DNA, the CDR3 is TGTGCCAGCAGTTTAGTACAGCTCCCCTCTAACTATGGCTACACCTTC.

The J gene is TRBJ2-3, the V gene TRBV27; the D gene is possibly TRBD2 (5 bases). V was cut by 4 bases and J by 4 bases, with 18 bases left in between. Germline V CDR1 and CDR2: MNHEY, SMNVEV (reference sequence). CDR3 length: 16 amino acids. Here the CDR3 reads CASSSLRLAGPDTQYF. The CDR3 DNA sequence: TGTGCCAGCAGTTCCCTTCGCCTAGCAGGTCCAGATACGCAGTATTTT.

The chain carries TRBV6-1 and TRBJ2-6, with a possible D match to TRBD2 (7 bases). The germline V and J ends were trimmed by 9 bases and 0 bases, with 12 bases remaining between them. This CDR3 contains 15 residues. Germline V CDR1 and CDR2: MNHNS, SASEGT. CDR3 sequence (DNA): TGTGCCAGTGGGGGGGCCCTCTCTGGGGCCAACGTCCTGACTTTC. Residues: CASGGALSGANVLTF.

This clone is a singleton in its sample. The chain recombines TRBV19 with TRBJ2-7; 10 positions match TRBD1. Germline lookup yields CDR1 LNHDA and CDR2 SQIVND (reference sequence). This CDR3 has 14 residues. The V gene end was trimmed by 2 bases and the J gene end by 7 bases; junction bases not matched to a gene: 5. CDR3 sequence: CASSIRDRGEEQYF. CDR3 DNA: TGTGCCAGTAGTATAAGGGACAGGGGTGAAGAGCAGTACTTC.

The J gene is TRBJ2-7, the V gene TRBV14; D call uncertain. Germline V gene data show CDR1 as SGHDN and CDR2 as FVKESK. Trimming took off 1 base at V and 0 bases at J, with 4 bases between the two ends. This CDR3 contains 13 residues. The CDR3: CASSQGLSYEQYF. CDR3 nucleotide sequence: TGTGCCAGCAGCCAAGGTCTCTCCTACGAGCAGTACTTC.

V and J are TRBV6-6 and TRBJ2-2, with 7 bases identical to TRBD1. The CDR3 is made up of 16 amino acids. After removal of 0 bases from V and 3 bases from J, the junction contained 4 bases not matched to a gene. Germline V gives CDR1 MNHNY, CDR2 SVGAGI (reference sequence). The CDR3 is CASSYSRDSHTGELFF. CDR3 coding DNA: TGTGCCAGCAGTTACTCTCGGGACAGCCACACCGGGGAGCTGTTTTTT.

V gene TRBV27 combines with J gene TRBJ2-5; TRBD2 matches at 8 bases. The CDR3 runs 18 residues. The V gene's germline CDR1 is MNHEY and CDR2 SMNVEV (reference sequence). J gave up 1 base and V 2 bases, and 12 bases lay outside the gene matches. Written as DNA, the CDR3 is TGTGCCAGCAGTTTACTGTCGGGGGGGGTACAGGGCCAAGAGACCCAGTACTTC. Translating it yields CASSLLSGGVQGQETQYF.

There are a few counts of this clone. The gene calls are TRBV9 and TRBJ1-1; 8 bases are a match to TRBD1. The CDR3 runs to 14 residues. Looked up from germline, CDR1 is SGDLS and CDR2 is YYNGEE. V gave up 3 bases and J gave up 4 bases; unmatched junction bases: 5. CDR3 amino acids: CASSARGRPTEAFF. CDR3 DNA sequence: TGTGCCAGCAGCGCCAGGGGGCGCCCCACTGAAGCTTTCTTT.

A few counts support this clone. The chain uses TRBV9 and TRBJ1-2, with D tentatively TRBD1 (6 bases). Germline V gene data show CDR1 as SGDLS and CDR2 as YYNGEE. V gave up 0 bases and J gave up 6 bases, with 15 bases separating them. This CDR3 has 15 amino acids. CDR3: CASSVEWGAGDGYTF. CDR3 sequence (DNA): TGTGCCAGCAGCGTAGAGTGGGGGGCGGGGGATGGCTACACCTTC.

This chain links TRBV21-1 with TRBJ1-1; the table's TRBD1 call for D was not verified on the DNA. TRBV21-1 is a documented pseudogene. This CDR3 comprises 16 residues. CDR3 nucleotide sequence: TGTGCCAGCAGCAATCCGGGACAGGGGGGGAGGACTGAAGCTTTCTTT. Its translation is CASSNPGQGGRTEAFF.

This clone was picked up a small number of times. CDR3 loop: CARTAWRAKSTSTDTQYF. CDR3 in DNA: TGTGCCAGAACGGCTTGGCGGGCGAAATCCACTAGCACAGATACGCAGTATTTT. V is TRBV5-3 and J is TRBJ2-3; maybe TRBD2 (5 bases). TRBV5-3 is marked as an open reading frame, function uncertain. The V end was cut by 6 bases, the J end by 0 bases, with 23 bases between. The CDR3 runs 18 residues.

This CDR3 reads CATSSLTTGLEAPLHF. CDR3 bases: TGTGCCACCAGCAGCTTAACTACAGGGTTGGAGGCACCCCTCCACTTT. The rearrangement uses TRBV15 and TRBJ1-6; a weak D match, TRBD1 (6 bases). From germline, CDR1 is LNHNV and CDR2 YYDKDF (reference sequence). The CDR3 loop spans 16 amino acids. The V gene lost 3 bases and the J gene lost 11 bases, with 20 bases spanning the gap.